This T cell receptor beta chain stems from a study of shared clonotypes between healthy human individuals (dated by TCRdb to 2018 to 2021). Broadly, across the study: The cohort comprised a couple of women and a few men aged 18 to 49 years. Per donor, three plates each were used for CD4 naive and CD4 memory, two for CD8 naive, and one for CD8 memory. The study deeply sequenced blood TCR repertoires of about 5 healthy adults to estimate repertoire size and the extent of clonotype sharing between individuals. To increase sequencing depth and limit assay-specific biases, TCR repertoire library preparation and sequencing were carried out by different laboratories using diverse techniques. Per donor, leukapheresis produced somewhere between about 0.94 and 10 billion PBMCs.

CD8 naive samples were obtained by positive selection for CCR7 among CD45RO-negative cells, yielding a CD45RA+CCR7+ population from which TemRA cells were excluded. Donors were healthy HIV-negative adults with no recently reported acute infections or vaccinations. Every donor was a Caucasian adult residing in Nashville, Tennessee, USA. Blood was collected by leukapheresis, and PBMCs were isolated by Ficoll-Histopaque density gradient centrifugation and then cryopreserved in liquid nitrogen vapor phase. Purity and quantity of every magnetically sorted T cell population were checked by analytical flow cytometry. Genomic DNA was isolated from every sorted fraction and measured by UV absorbance on a Nanodrop 2000c. TCR CDR3 regions were amplified from genomic DNA by multiplex PCR using the deep immunoSEQ assay. Genomic DNA extracted from each cell subset was distributed evenly over all wells of several immunoSEQ 96-well plates, and each plate served as one replicate. For sorted subsets, each replicate PCR was loaded with around 200 ng genomic DNA, equivalent to 30,000 or so T cell genomes. Purified libraries were measured with a Qubit 3.0 fluorometer, size-checked on a Bioanalyzer 2100, and measured again with the KAPA Library Quantification kit. Every immunoSEQ 96-well plate was sequenced on a separate single-read 150-cycle Illumina NextSeq 550 flow cell. Processing in the source paper ran as follows. Because the immunoSEQ output included only junctional sequences and no quality scores, the filtering could not be the same as the filtering used for full-length reads. Sequences were annotated with PyIR, a Python wrapper for IgBLAST v1.9, and V/J genes and CDR3 were assigned using IMGT germline references. Reads were filtered out if the reads had weak V/J assignments (E-value above 1e-6), no CDR3, stop codons, out-of-frame junctions, or ambiguous translated residues. V3J clonotypes were defined by identical inferred V gene, J gene, and CDR3 amino acid sequence. The percentage overlap between two repertoires was calculated by dividing the number of shared unique clonotypes by the size of the smaller repertoire. RTK rarefaction, the Chao1 estimator, and Recon v2.1 estimates of unobserved clonotypes were used to assess repertoire richness. For all TCRbeta clonotypes obtained by the gDNA method from several donors, generation probabilities were computed with OLGA. Imported from immuneACCESS, the table was reduced by TCRdb to in-frame sequences with V and J called. These copies leave out some clones; in studies compared against another copy, an unresolved V gene accounts for under half, and the cause of the remainder is not known. That table supplies the V and J calls and clone size; D and trimming were determined from the DNA. The sample includes hundreds of thousands of clones, with 90% to 98% observed a single time. The ten largest clones capture about 0.25% of the sample.

What the work shows at the level of the full study, not this receptor alone: Sampling was restricted to blood, and TCR repertoires in tissues likely differ from the TCR repertoires found in blood. The small number of donors limited the genetic and exposure-history diversity represented. Incomplete sequencing was indicated by rarefaction of sorted-subset datasets, despite the large sequencing depth. Pairwise subsampling led to the expectation that sequencing depth would affect the degree of clonotype sharing among donors. About 5% of naive CD4, around 3.5% of naive CD8, about 2.5% of memory CD4, and over 0.35% of memory CD8 clonotypes were shared across several donors. Estimated clonotype richness was generally larger for naive than for memory subsets. Compared with non-shared clonotypes, the clonotypes found in all four sorted-subset donors had higher generation probabilities.

Concerning this clone itself: This receptor's antigen is unknown. Qualities for individual bases were not recorded, and no much larger clone is one base off.

Per the germline V gene (reference sequence), MNHEY is the CDR1 and SMNVEV is the CDR2. Trimming costs V 5 bases and J 3 bases, and their ends lie 8 bases apart. The CDR3 sequence holds 13 residues, the cysteine and phenylalanine included. The entry retains the CDR3 DNA only, 39 bases that are in frame from base 1. The sequence is built from TRBV27 and TRBJ2-1, with TRBD2 perhaps the D gene, on 6 matching bases. The sequenced material came from naive CD8+ T cells sorted from blood. The sample's cell subset or site label, in plain terms: CD45RA+CCR7+. The clonotype originates from a man aged 30 to 45 in good health. The DNA reads as follows: TGTGCCAGCAGTACGGACTACTACAATGAGCAGTTCTTC. Its translation is CASSTDYYNEQFF.